These T cell receptor beta chains were read from a single sample in a study of metastatic and nonmetastatic thyroid tumors. Using MiXCR, TCRdb re-called clones from the PCR reads. The data show 35,000 to 40,000 clones, with roughly 25% seen just once and around 9.5% held by the top ten. Sequencing was done on a sample of blood. These receptors were taken from a female donor with papillary thyroid cancer or a benign thyroid nodule (not recorded which). Some clones in this sample may be carry-over from other donors' samples. Each CDR3 is given without its conserved first and last residue.

TRBV7-9,TRBJ1-1,ASRKLRDTEAF
TRBV5-1,TRBJ2-7,ASSFIGRSHYEQY
TRBV6-1,TRBJ2-7,ASSEEGTYYEQY
TRBV6-4,TRBJ1-1,ASSGGENTEAF
TRBV6-1,TRBJ1-5,ASSGTVTLH
TRBV27,TRBJ1-6,ASSLRALGDGNSPLH
TRBV24-1,TRBJ2-1,ATIPSGGRVYNEQF
TRBV5-4,TRBJ2-1,ASTPEGANEQF
TRBV15,TRBJ1-2,ATSREGYGYT
TRBV2,TRBJ1-3,ASNKDRGNTIY
TRBV6-1,TRBJ2-5,ASSEGFLSGATKERETQY
TRBV10-1,TRBJ2-3,ASSEIVGGGGDTQY
TRBV7-7,TRBJ2-3,ASRPPDDWADTQY
TRBV2,TRBJ1-2,ASSLGGLYGYT
TRBV5-1,TRBJ1-2,ASSYPGQGVSCYT
TRBV27,TRBJ1-1,ASLQGTEAF
TRBV12-3/TRBV12-4,TRBJ2-7,ASRLQGTYEQY
TRBV4-3,TRBJ2-1,ASSQEGLGYNEQF
TRBV28,TRBJ1-5,ASNPGVGSDNQPQH
TRBV2,TRBJ2-3,ASSEAGAGTDTQY
TRBV6-1,TRBJ2-2,ASHSGSETGELF
TRBV7-9,TRBJ2-7,ASSLGGQVEQY
TRBV11-2,TRBJ2-3,ASSSGTVADTQY
TRBV3-1,TRBJ2-5,ASSQVETQY
TRBV11-2,TRBJ2-5,ASSLDRGTKY
TRBV5-1,TRBJ1-1,ASSWTGGGGGTEAF
TRBV2,TRBJ2-1,ASSPGLSGGPGFYNEQF
TRBV20-1,TRBJ1-2,SAPPLYGAGNGYT
TRBV19,TRBJ2-5,ASSVQETQY
TRBV29-1,TRBJ2-5,SVDRVTKETQY
TRBV20-1,TRBJ2-2,SAGTKPGELF
TRBV30,TRBJ1-2,AWLGQLGYGYT
TRBV20-1,TRBJ2-1,SAKNGQGDNEQF
TRBV10-3,TRBJ1-1,AIRGAATKDF
TRBV2,TRBJ1-5,ASSVGGRRSNQPQH
TRBV30,TRBJ1-3,ASWDRHSGNTIY
TRBV7-9,TRBJ2-1,ASSRSSYNEQF
TRBV5-6,TRBJ2-3,ASRKRTSGSLETQY
TRBV20-1,TRBJ1-1,SVRGGVRRDTEAF
TRBV30,TRBJ2-2,APQGELF
TRBV20-1,TRBJ2-7,SSAGTIDYEQY
TRBV6-1,TRBJ2-7,ASRVGNSYEQY
TRBV12-3/TRBV12-4,TRBJ2-3,ASSRETGTSTDTQY
TRBV7-8,TRBJ1-1,ASSLEDRGQAF
TRBV30,TRBJ2-7,ACSGRVNEQY
TRBV5-1,TRBJ2-3,ASSPSVVGGTDTQY
TRBV6-1,TRBJ1-3,ASSYLQGAEKNTIY
TRBV28,TRBJ1-1,ASREGQANTEAF
TRBV24-1,TRBJ2-5,ATSDRLEGQGRETQY
TRBV2,TRBJ2-5,ASSEGAGGGETQY
TRBV28,TRBJ2-7,ASRPGTRFLEQY
TRBV30,TRBJ2-5,AWSELLRTQY
TRBV19,TRBJ1-2,ASSIARTGSNYGYT
TRBV11-2,TRBJ2-2,ASSSSTRPWGLF
TRBV12-3/TRBV12-4,TRBJ2-7,ASSKNKERASYEQY
TRBV6-1,TRBJ1-3,ASSEAVESAGNTIY
TRBV5-1,TRBJ1-1,ASSFEGGGRNTEAF
TRBV20-1,TRBJ2-2,SAPGTGDTGELF
TRBV20-1,TRBJ2-5,SAVPASGDQETQY